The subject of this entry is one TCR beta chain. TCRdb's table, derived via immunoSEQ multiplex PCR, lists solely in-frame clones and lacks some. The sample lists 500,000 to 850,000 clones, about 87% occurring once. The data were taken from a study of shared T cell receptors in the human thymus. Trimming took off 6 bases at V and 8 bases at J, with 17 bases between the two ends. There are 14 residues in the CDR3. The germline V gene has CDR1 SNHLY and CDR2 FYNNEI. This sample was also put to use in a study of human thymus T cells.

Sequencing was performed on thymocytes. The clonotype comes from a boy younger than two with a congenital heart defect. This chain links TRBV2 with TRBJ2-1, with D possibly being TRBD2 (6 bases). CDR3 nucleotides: TGTGCCAGCAGGGGGGGTCGTGGGAGTGATGAGCAGTTCTTC. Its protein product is CASRGGRGSDEQFF.